The TCR beta chain described here comes from a study of blood T cell repertoires in COVID-19. In the original analysis: Amplification from reference gene primers served as the basis for estimated nucleated cell counts. TCRdb keeps only in-frame clones here, not all; method: immunoSEQ multiplex PCR. For V, J and clone size, that table is used; D and trimming come from the DNA. Of roughly 110,000 clones in the sample, approximately 78% were seen once. With 4 bases removed from V and 4 bases from J, the gap between germline ends came to 15 bases. The CDR3 totals 15 residues. Per germline, CDR1 SGDLS and CDR2 YYNGEE.

What was sequenced was peripheral blood. The receptor was derived from a man aged 65 to 79 with acute or convalescent COVID-19. V usage is TRBV9 and J usage is TRBJ2-1; D may be TRBD2 (5 bases). The CDR3 here is CASSRSLGVYNEQFF. The DNA for the CDR3 is TGTGCCAGCAGCAGGTCCCTCGGGGTTTACAATGAGCAGTTCTTC.